This TCR beta chain was captured in a study of T-cell memory formation after mild COVID-19. From the 5' RACE reads, TCRdb called clonotypes with MiXCR, one entry per CDR3 protein. The top ten hold more than 20% of the sample, which has more than 150,000 distinct CDR3 sequences, around 21% seen once. The study, taken as a whole, reports: The study found contracting CD4+ clones mainly in CM and EM and contracting CD8+ clones in EMRA.

On this clonotype: Its target is not known.

The CDR3 has 13 residues. V lost 5 bases to trimming and J lost 4 bases; unmatched junction nucleotides: 2. Germline CDR1 SGHVS, CDR2 FNYEAQ. Material: PBMCs or a T cell subset sorted from them (not recorded which). This receptor was obtained from an adult woman who had mild COVID-19 (a few samples of this study predate the infection). Cell type and time point are not known. The V gene is TRBV7-6, the J gene TRBJ1-3, with 7 bases fitting TRBD1. For the CDR3, the DNA is TGTGCCAGCAGCCCGGACAGGGGAAACACCATATATTTT. This encodes CASSPDRGNTIYF.